One sample yielded the 22 T cell receptor beta chains listed below, sequenced in a study of cytomegalovirus exposure and HLA in healthy donors. With 60 Vbeta and 13 Jbeta primers, the PCR was carried out. Only in-frame clones appear in the TCRdb table, and some are missing; sequencing was by immunoSEQ multiplex PCR. The table shows 95,000 to 110,000 clones, with roughly 79% occurring only once. Sequences were obtained from PBMCs. The source is a man aged 60-69 years in good health and CMV-seropositive.

The chain joins TRBV28 to TRBJ2-5; possible D gene TRBD1, 5 bases. The end of the DNA aligns better with TRBJ2-7, so the J call may be wrong. The CDR3 has 13 amino acids. Germline V gene data show CDR1 as MDHEN and CDR2 as SYDVKM. For the CDR3, the DNA is TGTGCCAGCAGTTTAACAGGAAACTACGAGCAGTACTTC. Its translation: CASSLTGNYEQYF.

This sequence joins TRBV6-5 and TRBJ2-1; 11 nucleotides agree with TRBD2. Trimming took 5 bases from V and 12 from J; bases not matched to a gene: 12. This CDR3 comprises 15 residues. Germline V gene sequence: CDR1 MNHEY, CDR2 SVGAGI. In nucleotides, the CDR3 is TGTGCCAGCAGTCGCCTAGCGGGGGGCGGTTCAGCGCAGTTCTTC. Protein: CASSRLAGGGSAQFF.

This chain connects TRBV7-2 to TRBJ2-7, with 11 positions matching TRBD1. V shed 5 bases, J shed 2 bases, and the junction held 2 bases outside the gene matches. CDR1 and CDR2 from the germline V gene are SGHTA and FQGNSA. The CDR3 spans 14 residues. CDR3 DNA sequence: TGTGCCAGCAGCCGGGACAGGGGGACCTACGAGCAGTACTTC. Protein sequence: CASSRDRGTYEQYF.

This chain uses TRBV5-1 with TRBJ2-3; TRBD1 aligns across 8 bases. CDR3 length: 15 amino acids. In germline, CDR1 is SGHRS, CDR2 YFSETQ. The junction had 12 bases not matched to a gene; V was cut back by 7 bases and J by 5 bases. The DNA for the CDR3 is TGCGCCAGCGGCCTCCAGGGGGCAGACAGAGATACGCAGTATTTT. Translated: CASGLQGADRDTQYF. Drawing the rest from reference TRBV5-1 and TRBJ2-3, the complete variable domain is KAGVTQTPRYLIKTRGQQVTLSCSPISGHRSVSWYQQTPGQGLQFLFEYFSETQRNKGNFPGRFSGRQFSNSRSEMNVSTLELGDSALYLCASGLQGADRDTQYFGPGTRLTVL.

The chain has TRBV6-1 and TRBJ1-1, with 8 bases lining up with TRBD1. Germline lookup yields CDR1 MNHNS and CDR2 SASEGT. The CDR3 is made up of 13 amino acids. The J segment lost 6 bases and the V segment lost 6 bases, leaving 6 bases of the junction unmatched. CDR3 nucleotides: TGTGCCAGCAGAGAGACAGGGGTTTCTGAAGCTTTCTTT. Its translation is CASRETGVSEAFF.

CDR3 coding DNA: TGCGCCAGCAGCTGGGGGGATAACGAGCAGTACTTC. It translates to CASSWGDNEQYF. The gene calls are TRBV5-1 and TRBJ2-7; TRBD2 is a possible D gene (6 bases). CDR1 and CDR2 (germline): SGHRS, YFSETQ. The germline V and J ends were trimmed by 3 bases and 5 bases, with 9 bases remaining between them. The CDR3 runs 12 residues.

This clone was recorded a few times. J is TRBJ2-7 and V is TRBV4-1; 12 bases align to TRBD2. The CDR3 sequence is 15 residues long. The germline CDR1 and CDR2 sequences are MGHRA and YSYEKL. The V segment lost 1 base and the J segment 6 bases; nucleotides outside the gene matches: 4. As DNA, the CDR3 is TGCGCCAGCAGCCAAGTTGCTAGCGGGGGGGCCGAGCAGTACTTC. Its translation: CASSQVASGGAEQYF.

The V gene is TRBV5-1, the J gene TRBJ2-1, with TRBD2 identical over 16 bases. This CDR3 spans 19 amino acids. Germline loops: CDR1 SGHRS, CDR2 YFSETQ. V shed 3 bases, J shed 7 bases, and the junction held 13 bases outside the gene matches. CDR3 sequence: CASSSGLAGGPGLGNEQFF. The CDR3, as DNA: TGCGCCAGCAGCTCGGGACTAGCGGGGGGGCCGGGGCTCGGTAATGAGCAGTTCTTC.

This clone was seen many times. V usage is TRBV28 and J usage is TRBJ1-2; D call uncertain. The CDR3 length is 14 residues. V was trimmed by 1 base and J by 4 bases, leaving 10 bases between them. The germline V gene has CDR1 MDHEN and CDR2 SYDVKM. CDR3: CASSLSGRLYGYTF. In nucleotides, the CDR3 is TGTGCCAGCAGTTTATCGGGGAGGCTCTATGGCTACACCTTC.

The chain combines TRBV2 with TRBJ1-1; 7 nucleotides match TRBD1. Germline CDR1 SNHLY, CDR2 FYNNEI. The length of the CDR3 is 21 residues. After removal of 4 bases from V and 0 bases from J, the junction contained 23 bases not matched to a gene. The CDR3 is CASSVGALNRGKGDLNTEAFF. Here the CDR3 DNA reads TGTGCCAGCAGTGTGGGGGCCCTGAACAGGGGCAAAGGTGATTTGAACACTGAAGCTTTCTTT.

This clone showed up just a few times. This chain connects TRBV9 to TRBJ2-1, with D perhaps TRBD2 (6 bases). Germline V gives CDR1 SGDLS, CDR2 YYNGEE. V was pared by 0 bases and J by 2 bases, with 9 bases between. This CDR3 is 15 amino acids long. The CDR3 nucleotides are TGTGCCAGCAGCGTAGTGGCTAGCGCCTACAATGAGCAGTTCTTC. Amino acids: CASSVVASAYNEQFF.

The rearrangement joins TRBV7-2 to TRBJ2-5, with 10 nucleotides matching TRBD1. Unmatched junction bases numbered 6, after V lost 6 bases and J lost 2 bases. Germline V lookup: CDR1 SGHTA, CDR2 FQGNSA. This CDR3 is built from 15 residues. Here the CDR3 DNA reads TGTGCCAGCAGACGGACAGGGGGTCCTCAAGAGACCCAGTACTTC. It specifies CASRRTGGPQETQYF.

V gene TRBV7-9 combines with J gene TRBJ2-1; 8 positions match TRBD2. V lost 11 bases and J lost 8; bases outside the gene matches: 14. The CDR3 extends over 14 amino acids. Germline CDR1 SEHNR, CDR2 FQNEAQ (reference sequence). The CDR3 DNA is TGTGCCTATTCGATTTCGGGGGGGGAATATGAGCAGTTCTTC. Protein sequence: CAYSISGGEYEQFF.

The chain uses TRBV5-4 and TRBJ2-6, with D possibly TRBD1 on 6 matching bases. Trimming removed 3 bases at V and 2 bases at J, with 9 bases between. This CDR3 has 15 residues. The germline CDR1 and CDR2 sequences are SGHNT and YYREEE (reference sequence). CDR3 coding DNA: TGTGCCAGCAGCTCTACAGGGACTGGGGCCAACGTCCTGACTTTC. Its translation: CASSSTGTGANVLTF. Full variable domain (outside the CDR3, taken from reference TRBV5-4 and TRBJ2-6): ETGVTQSPTHLIKTRGQQVTLRCSSQSGHNTVSWYQQALGQGPQFIFQYYREEENGRGNFPPRFSGLQFPNYSSELNVNALELDDSALYLCASSSTGTGANVLTFGAGSRLTVL.

The chain links TRBV9 to TRBJ2-3; 7 bases fit TRBD2. Unmatched junction bases numbered 4, after V lost 1 base and J lost 2 bases. This CDR3 comprises 15 residues. In germline, CDR1 is SGDLS, CDR2 YYNGEE. The CDR3 spells CASSVREGITDTQYF. The CDR3 DNA reads TGTGCCAGCAGCGTAAGGGAGGGGATCACAGATACGCAGTATTTT.

This clone came up a few times. A read error may be the cause here, since a much bigger clone is one base away. The chain carries TRBV4-1 and TRBJ2-7; 7 nucleotides line up with TRBD1. Looked up from germline, CDR1 is MGHRA and CDR2 is YSYEKL. The CDR3 spans 13 residues. After removal of 3 bases from V and 3 bases from J, the junction contained 2 bases not matched to a gene. Here the CDR3 reads CASSQTGIYEQYF. The DNA for the CDR3 is TGCGCCAGCAGCCAGACAGGGATCTACGAGCAGTACTTC.

The chain carries TRBV7-2 and TRBJ1-2; TRBD1 might be the D (5 bases). The CDR3 totals 12 residues. The V gene's germline CDR1 is SGHTA and CDR2 FQGNSA. V gave up 4 bases and J gave up 6 bases, with 9 bases separating them. CDR3 residues: CASSSGMDGYTF. DNA for the CDR3: TGTGCCAGCAGCTCAGGGATGGATGGCTACACCTTC. Using reference TRBV7-2 and TRBJ1-2 for the parts outside the CDR3, the full variable domain is GAGVSQSPSNKVTEKGKDVELRCDPISGHTALYWYRQSLGQGLEFLIYFQGNSAPDKSGLPSDRFSAERTGGSVSTLTIQRTQQEDSAVYLCASSSGMDGYTFGSGTRLTVV.

Of note for this clone: One end of the junction is discordant with germline, which a read error may explain. The V call is TRBV7-9, the J call TRBJ1-5; 7 positions match TRBD1. The CDR3 spans 15 residues. Germline values: CDR1 SEHNR, CDR2 FQNEAQ (reference sequence). CDR3 residues: CSSSTDREFNQPQHF. The CDR3 nucleotides are TGTTCCAGCAGCACCGACAGGGAATTCAATCAGCCCCAGCATTTT.

The chain has TRBV6-1 and TRBJ2-5; maybe TRBD2 (6 bases). With the DNA end fitting TRBJ2-7 better, the J assignment may be wrong. Germline CDR1 is MNHNS and CDR2 is SASEGT. The CDR3 totals 14 residues. The CDR3 sequence: CASSIRDFPYEQYF. CDR3 sequence (DNA): TGTGCCAGCAGCATCCGGGACTTCCCCTACGAGCAGTACTTC.

This chain joins TRBV7-2 and TRBJ2-4, with 9 bases aligning to TRBD2. J was trimmed by 0 bases and V by 1 base; bases with no gene match: 4. Germline loops: CDR1 SGHTA, CDR2 FQGNSA. This CDR3 region has 17 residues. This chain's CDR3 is CASSLGLAGLAKNIQYF. The CDR3 bases are TGTGCCAGCAGCTTAGGGCTAGCGGGGTTAGCCAAAAACATTCAGTACTTC. Together with reference TRBV7-2 and TRBJ2-4, the CDR3 gives the full variable domain: GAGVSQSPSNKVTEKGKDVELRCDPISGHTALYWYRQSLGQGLEFLIYFQGNSAPDKSGLPSDRFSAERTGGSVSTLTIQRTQQEDSAVYLCASSLGLAGLAKNIQYFGAGTRLSVL.

The V and J genes are TRBV4-3 and TRBJ2-1, with TRBD2 identical over 11 bases. CDR1 LGHNA and CDR2 YSLEER come from the germline V gene. V lost 0 bases and J lost 4; bases outside the gene matches: 8. This CDR3 spans 18 amino acids. The chain's CDR3 is CASSQEGGSGGAYNEQFF. The CDR3 DNA follows: TGCGCCAGCAGCCAAGAAGGAGGTAGCGGGGGGGCGTACAATGAGCAGTTCTTC.

The J gene is TRBJ2-5, the V gene TRBV18, with 9 bases matching TRBD2. The end of the DNA fits TRBJ2-7 better, so the J call may be wrong. The germline V gene has CDR1 KGHSH and CDR2 LQKENI. The CDR3 contains 15 residues. The CDR3 is CASSPSGGMTYEQYF. DNA of the CDR3: TGTGCCAGCTCACCCAGCGGGGGGATGACCTACGAGCAGTACTTC.